This T cell receptor (beta chain) comes out of a study of identical twins. Study-level points and caveats: Cross-sectional statistics, not tracking of the same donors, supported the conclusions.

Every one of the donors was a healthy Caucasian. A word on this clonotype: Its antigen is currently unknown.

The CDR3 spans 15 residues. Germline V gene lookup returns CDR1 SGHTA and CDR2 FQGNSA. V dropped 4 bases and J dropped 4; count of bases not matched to a gene: 10. TCRdb re-called the 5' RACE reads through MiXCR, storing one row per CDR3 protein. This table has a few hundred thousand distinct CDR3 sequences, more than 9% appearing once. The same sample was also used in a study of yellow fever vaccine responses in identical twins.

The clonotype was recovered from a woman younger than 30 in good health. This sequence joins TRBV7-2 and TRBJ2-7, with 7 bases lining up with TRBD1. Sample: PBMCs. CDR3 coding DNA: TGTGCCAGCAGCTCACAGGGACAGAGTTTTTACGAGCAGTACTTC. Amino acids: CASSSQGQSFYEQYF. Based on the CDR3 plus reference TRBV7-2 and TRBJ2-7, the full variable domain is GAGVSQSPSNKVTEKGKDVELRCDPISGHTALYWYRQSLGQGLEFLIYFQGNSAPDKSGLPSDRFSAERTGGSVSTLTIQRTQQEDSAVYLCASSSQGQSFYEQYFGPGTRLTVT.